This record covers a single T cell receptor beta chain. These data originate in a study of control samples from healthy donors and cancer patients. Trimming removed 7 bases at V and 5 bases at J, with 8 bases between. The length of the CDR3 is 11 residues. CDR1 SQVTM and CDR2 ANQGSEA come from the germline V gene. Repertoires were generated with immunoSEQ multiplex PCR, while TCRdb's copy carries only in-frame clones and drops some. Among approximately 94,000 clones listed, roughly 86% were seen once. This rearrangement joins TRBV29-1 to TRBJ1-4; D unclear. This sequence was found in a woman aged 45-65 years in good health. The material sequenced was blood. As DNA, the CDR3 is TGCAGCGGGACTTTAAATGAAAAACTGTTTTTT. It codes for CSGTLNEKLFF.